Included here is one T cell receptor beta chain sequence, with context. Its antigen is unidentified. The recently defined diagnostic criteria for definite or probable disease were met by the Susac syndrome patients. The data are from a study of CD8 T cells in Susac syndrome. Germline lookup yields CDR1 GTSNPN and CDR2 SVGIG (reference sequence). CDR3 size: 11 residues. V lost 4 bases and J 10 bases, leaving 11 bases between the germline ends. After extraction with the RNeasy kit, roughly 0.45 to 1 ug of the RNA was reverse transcribed using random hexamers. TCR beta CDR3 was amplified by immunoSEQ covering 54 Vbeta and 13 Jbeta. TCRdb analysed the immunoSEQ multiplex PCR reads with MiXCR anew, one entry per CDR3 protein. The sample shows roughly 250,000 distinct CDR3 sequences, 90% to 96% of them seen only once. Study observations and caveats: The authors acknowledged that their TCR sequencing and HLA analysis involved a relatively small number of individuals.

This clonotype originated in a human donor with Susac syndrome. Material: CD4+ T cells from PBMCs. This sequence joins TRBV30 and TRBJ2-1; D may be TRBD1 or TRBD2 (5 bases each). CDR3 sequence (DNA): TGTGCCTGGAAAAACGGGGCGGAGCAGTTCTTC. Amino acid sequence: CAWKNGAEQFF.